These T cell receptor beta chains were read from a single sample in a study of T cell changes during pregnancy in multiple sclerosis. Profiled with immunoSEQ multiplex PCR; TCRdb holds only in-frame clones, not every one. The sample contains around 75,000 clones, 91% of which appear only once. Specimen: CD4+ T cells from peripheral blood mononuclear cells, collected in the third trimester of pregnancy. These receptors came from a female donor in good health, enrolled as a control in a pregnancy study. Both conserved end residues are part of each CDR3. A D gene is named only where the DNA matches it firmly. The size of a clone is reported for some rows only, either as once, few or many, or as a class for expanded clones.

-	TRBD1	TRBV7-2	TRBJ2-7	TGTGCCAGCAGCCCCGGTACAGGGGAATACGAGCAGTACTTC	CASSPGTGEYEQYF
-	TRBD1	TRBV9	TRBJ2-3	TGTGCCAGCAGCGGGGGACAGGGGACAGATACGCAGTATTTT	CASSGGQGTDTQYF
-	-	TRBV19	TRBJ1-2	TGTGCCAGTAGTTTGTTAATAGTCTATGGCTACACCTTC	CASSLLIVYGYTF
once	TRBD2	TRBV4-1	TRBJ2-1	TGCGCCAGCAGCCAAAGGCTAGCGGGGGGGCCAGGTGAGCAGTTCTTC	CASSQRLAGGPGEQFF
-	TRBD1	TRBV6-1	TRBJ2-5	TGTGCCAGCGCAAGAACCGGGACAGGGGCCGAGACCCAGTACTTC	CASARTGTGAETQYF
-	-	TRBV21-1	TRBJ1-5	TGTGCCAGCAGCAAAGAGAAGGGGAGCAATCAGCCCCAGCATTTT	CASSKEKGSNQPQHF
-	-	TRBV5-4	TRBJ2-1	TGTGCCAGCAGCTTGGATACAGTAAGGCTCAATGAGCAGTTCTTC	CASSLDTVRLNEQFF
-	-	TRBV12-1	TRBJ2-3	TGTGCCAGCAGCTTTGTCAGGGACAGGAGCACAGATACGCAGTATTTT	CASSFVRDRSTDTQYF
once	-	TRBV2	TRBJ2-2	TGTGCCAGCAGACAAGACAGGCGGAACACCGGGGAGCTGTTTTTT	CASRQDRRNTGELFF
-	-	TRBV7-2	TRBJ1-2	TGTGCCAGCAGCCCTCTCCCGGGTGGCTACACCTTC	CASSPLPGGYTF
-	TRBD1	TRBV25-1	TRBJ2-7	TGTGCCAGCAGTGCGACAGGGGCGACCTACGAGCAGTACTTC	CASSATGATYEQYF
-	-	TRBV7-2	TRBJ1-5	TGTGCCAGCAGCTTAGTGGGGGGGTATGGCAATCAGCCCCAGCATTTT	CASSLVGGYGNQPQHF
-	-	TRBV11-3	TRBJ2-7	TGTGCCAGCAGCTTCACAGTCTCCTACGAGCAGTACTTC	CASSFTVSYEQYF
-	-	TRBV7-7	TRBJ1-2	TGTGCCAGCAGCTTAGTGGGTTTTGCAGGGTTTGATGGCTACACCTTC	CASSLVGFAGFDGYTF
-	TRBD1	TRBV2	TRBJ2-7	TGTGCCAGCAGTTTTGCAACAGGGGGGTACGAGCAGTACTTC	CASSFATGGYEQYF
once	-	TRBV15	TRBJ1-3	TGTGCCACCAGCCCCGACAGGCGATCTGGAAACACCATATATTTT	CATSPDRRSGNTIYF
-	-	TRBV11-1	TRBJ2-7	TGTGCCAGCAGCCGCGGGCCCTACGAGCAGTACTTC	CASSRGPYEQYF
-	-	TRBV5-6	TRBJ2-1	TGTGCCAGCAGCTTTATCTTACCGAGGCAGGGGTTCGGTGAGCAGTTCTTC	CASSFILPRQGFGEQFF
-	-	TRBV4-3	TRBJ1-2	TGCGCCAGCAGCCAATCACAGGGTTATGGCTACACCTTC	CASSQSQGYGYTF
-	TRBD1	TRBV30	TRBJ1-2	TGTGCCTGGAGTCCAACAGGGGGCTACTATGGCTACACCTTC	CAWSPTGGYYGYTF
-	TRBD2	TRBV7-9	TRBJ2-1	TGTGCCAGCAGCTTAGGCGGGGGGGCGGGGGATGAGCAGTTCTTC	CASSLGGGAGDEQFF
-	-	TRBV4-3	TRBJ1-2	TGCGCCAGCAGCCAAGAATCGGTGAACTATGGCTACACCTTC	CASSQESVNYGYTF
-	TRBD1	TRBV19	TRBJ1-2	TGTGCCAGTAGTATCCTTCTACAGGGGAAAGGGAACTATGGCTACACCTTC	CASSILLQGKGNYGYTF
-	-	TRBV6-5	TRBJ1-2	TGTGCCAGCAGTTTACAGCCAAGTGAAAACTATGGCTACACCTTC	CASSLQPSENYGYTF
many	TRBD1	TRBV25-1	TRBJ2-7	TGTGCCAGCAGGGATCAGGGGGCCTACGAGCAGTACTTC	CASRDQGAYEQYF
-	TRBD1	TRBV9	TRBJ2-7	TGTGCCAGCAGCCCCCGGACAGGGGGCGACGAGCAGTACTTC	CASSPRTGGDEQYF
-	-	TRBV7-4	TRBJ1-4	TGTGCCAGCAGCTCCTTCCGGGGGGGGACGGTTAATGAAAAACTGTTTTTT	CASSSFRGGTVNEKLFF
-	-	TRBV27	TRBJ2-2	TGTGCCAGCAGTTCCATAGAGGGCGGGGAGCTGTTTTTT	CASSSIEGGELFF
-	TRBD1	TRBV10-2	TRBJ2-7	TGCGCCAGCAGTGAGTCGACCAGGGACAGGCCCTATGACGAGCAGTACTTC	CASSESTRDRPYDEQYF